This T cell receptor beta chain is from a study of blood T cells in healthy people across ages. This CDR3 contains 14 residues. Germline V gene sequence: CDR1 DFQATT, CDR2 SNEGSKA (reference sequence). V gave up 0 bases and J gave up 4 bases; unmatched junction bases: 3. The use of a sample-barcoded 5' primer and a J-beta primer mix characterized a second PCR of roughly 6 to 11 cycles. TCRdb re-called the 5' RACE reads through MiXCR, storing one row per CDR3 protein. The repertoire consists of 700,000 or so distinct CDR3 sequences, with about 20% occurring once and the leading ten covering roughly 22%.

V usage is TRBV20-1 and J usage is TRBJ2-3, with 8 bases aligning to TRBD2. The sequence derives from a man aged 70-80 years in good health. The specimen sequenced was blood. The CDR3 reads CSARESGRADTQYF. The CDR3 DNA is TGCAGTGCTAGAGAGAGCGGGAGAGCAGATACGCAGTATTTT.